The rows below give T cell receptor beta chains drawn from one sample of a study of OX40 agonist ivuxolimab in advanced cancers. TCRdb keeps only in-frame clones here, not all; method: immunoSEQ multiplex PCR. Here the sample spans some 74,000 clones, approximately 86% being singletons. Sequenced here: CD4+ or CD8+ T cells sorted from blood, sampled in a trial of the OX40 agonist ivuxolimab. These TCRs come from an adult with an advanced solid tumor such as melanoma, head and neck, liver or kidney cancer. Both conserved end residues are part of each CDR3. A D gene is named only where the DNA matches it firmly. The listing skips clone size in some rows; elsewhere it reads once, few, many or a size class.

v_call,d_call,clone_size,j_call,cdr3_nt,cdr3_aa
TRBV19,.,.,TRBJ1-2,TGTGCCAGTAGGGGAACAGGGAACTATGGCTACACCTTC,CASRGTGNYGYTF
TRBV10-3,TRBD1,.,TRBJ1-1,TGTGCCATCAGTGAACGGGACAGATGGACTGAAGCTTTCTTT,CAISERDRWTEAFF
TRBV28,.,.,TRBJ1-2,TGTGCCAGCGCCCAAACTCAATTATCGGGGGAGGGCTACACCTTC,CASAQTQLSGEGYTF
TRBV4-1,.,.,TRBJ2-3,TGCGCCAGCAGCCAAGATGTAACAGGGCCAGATACGCAGTATTTT,CASSQDVTGPDTQYF
TRBV18,.,.,TRBJ2-1,TGTGCCAGCTCCCAGGGTGGCTCCTACAATGAGCAGTTCTTC,CASSQGGSYNEQFF
TRBV7-9,.,.,TRBJ2-7,TGTGCCAGCTCGAATAAGAGCTCCTACGAGCAGTACTTC,CASSNKSSYEQYF
TRBV27,.,.,TRBJ2-3,TGTGCCAGCAGTTTATGGGGAGGCACAGATACGCAGTATTTT,CASSLWGGTDTQYF
TRBV23-1,.,.,TRBJ2-7,TGCGCCAGCAGTCAACGGAGTCCTCCTGAAGCGGAGCAGTACTTC,CASSQRSPPEAEQYF
TRBV2,.,.,TRBJ1-4,TGTGCCAGCCGAGTCCTTTCTAATGAAAAACTGTTTTTT,CASRVLSNEKLFF
TRBV10-1,TRBD1,once,TRBJ1-4,TGCGCCAGCAGTGATGGGACAGGGGGCGAAAAACTGTTTTTT,CASSDGTGGEKLFF
TRBV15,.,.,TRBJ2-7,TGTGCCACCAGGCCCTCGGGGCTACCTTACGAGCAGTACTTC,CATRPSGLPYEQYF
TRBV5-1,TRBD1,.,TRBJ1-2,TGCGCCAGCAGCTTGGGACAGGGGGACTATGGCTACACCTTC,CASSLGQGDYGYTF
TRBV7-2,.,.,TRBJ1-3,TGTGCCAGCAGCTCGGGTGGTGGGGGAGGAAACACCATATATTTT,CASSSGGGGGNTIYF
TRBV28,.,.,TRBJ2-7,TGTGCCAGCAGTTTGGGCAGGGAGAGGTACGAGCAGTACTTC,CASSLGRERYEQYF
TRBV9,.,.,TRBJ2-1,TGTGCCAGCAGCGTTTCGGGACCGACCTCCTACAATGAGCAGTTCTTC,CASSVSGPTSYNEQFF
TRBV6-1,.,.,TRBJ2-7,TGTGCCAGCAGAGAAACGGGACATTACTCCTACGAGCAGTACTTC,CASRETGHYSYEQYF
TRBV29-1,TRBD1,once,TRBJ2-7,TGCAGCGTGGTGGACAGGGGGCGGCGCGAGCAGTACTTC,CSVVDRGRREQYF
TRBV5-1,TRBD1,.,TRBJ2-5,TGCGCCAGCAGCTACAGGGGGCCCCCCACCAGGGAGACCCAGTACTTC,CASSYRGPPTRETQYF
TRBV12-5,TRBD2,.,TRBJ2-7,TGTGCTAGTGGTTTTAAGGTAGCGGGAGCTTACGAGCAGTACTTC,CASGFKVAGAYEQYF
TRBV4-1,.,.,TRBJ2-2,TGCGCCAGCAGCCTTTTCCCACGCGTCGCCGGGGAGCTGTTTTTT,CASSLFPRVAGELFF
TRBV4-1,.,few,TRBJ2-3,TGCGCCAGCAGCCAAGAATGGGCGACAGATACGCAGTATTTT,CASSQEWATDTQYF
TRBV5-4,.,.,TRBJ2-7,TGTGCCAGCAGCTCGGACACGAGCTACGAGCAGTACTTC,CASSSDTSYEQYF
TRBV11-1,.,.,TRBJ2-5,TGTGCCAGCAGCCCGTGGGGCCCGACGGAGACCCAGTACTTC,CASSPWGPTETQYF